The entry below describes one TCR beta chain. The PBMCs were taken from more than 8 ml of fresh peripheral blood. Template material for amplifying TCR beta CDR3 regions consisted of RNA transcripts. HTBI primers were the set used in a first-round RT-PCR of the TCR CDR3. Via MiXCR, TCRdb re-called the multiplex PCR reads, giving one row per CDR3 protein. Of some 350,000 distinct CDR3 sequences listed, 15% to 20% were seen once; the top ten hold around 4%. This CDR3 has 14 amino acids. Germline V lookup: CDR1 SGHAT, CDR2 FQNNGV. Trimming stripped 5 bases from V and 4 bases from J, with 15 bases between. The data are from a study of T cells in Graves' hyperthyroidism and ophthalmopathy.

This TCR came from a woman between 18 and 30 years old with Graves' hyperthyroidism. The specimen was blood. The rearrangement joins TRBV11-2 to TRBJ2-7, with a tentative D call TRBD2 (7 bases). CDR3 in DNA: TGTGCCAGCAGCCTCCCGGCGGGGGCTTACGAGCAGTACTTC. This encodes CASSLPAGAYEQYF.